These 20 T cell receptor beta chains were sequenced from one sample in a study of blood T cell repertoires in COVID-19. Using immunoSEQ multiplex PCR, the repertoire was profiled, and TCRdb retains in-frame clones only, with some absent. Found here are 200,000 or so clones, around 81% of them singletons; the top ten hold 7% to 9%. The sequenced material came from PBMCs or T cells enriched from blood (not recorded which). The receptors shown here come from a man in his forties who had recovered from COVID-19.

J is TRBJ2-3 and V is TRBV5-1; TRBD1 agrees at 9 bases. Per the germline V gene, CDR1 is SGHRS and CDR2 is YFSETQ. The length of the CDR3 is 15 residues. V dropped 4 bases and J dropped 4; count of bases not matched to a gene: 7. CDR3: CASSPGQGRADTQYF. The CDR3 region has the DNA TGCGCCAGCAGCCCGGGACAGGGTAGAGCAGATACGCAGTATTTT. Using reference TRBV5-1 and TRBJ2-3 for the parts outside the CDR3, the full variable domain is KAGVTQTPRYLIKTRGQQVTLSCSPISGHRSVSWYQQTPGQGLQFLFEYFSETQRNKGNFPGRFSGRQFSNSRSEMNVSTLELGDSALYLCASSPGQGRADTQYFGPGTRLTVL.

The gene calls are TRBV27 and TRBJ2-5; the match to TRBD2 covers 8 bases. The V and J ends lost 4 bases and 5 bases, in that order; junction bases with no gene match: 6. CDR3 length: 14 residues. The germline gives CDR1 MNHEY, CDR2 SMNVEV (reference sequence). CDR3 nucleotides: TGTGCCAGCAGTTCCCGGGGGGGCCAGGAGACCCAGTACTTC. It codes for CASSSRGGQETQYF.

This rearrangement joins TRBV20-1 to TRBJ2-1; 7 positions agree with TRBD2. Trimming removed 3 bases from V and 4 bases from J; junction bases left unmatched: 6. CDR3 length equals 14 residues. From germline, CDR1 is DFQATT and CDR2 SNEGSKA (reference sequence). CDR3 residues: CSASSQRGYNEQFF. The CDR3 coding sequence is TGCAGTGCTAGTAGCCAGCGGGGATACAATGAGCAGTTCTTC.

Written as DNA, the CDR3 is TGTGCCACCGCCGGACAGGGGGCCGCTGAAGCTTTCTTT. It yields the protein CATAGQGAAEAFF. V is TRBV24-1 and J is TRBJ1-1, with 11 bases lining up with TRBD1. Germline CDR1 reads KGHDR; CDR2 reads SFDVKD. There are 13 residues in the CDR3. V lost 9 bases to trimming and J lost 6 bases; unmatched junction nucleotides: 5.

V gene TRBV20-1 combines with J gene TRBJ2-7; 8 bases agree with TRBD2. There are 12 residues in the CDR3. The V and J ends lost 3 bases and 12 bases, in that order; junction bases with no gene match: 10. Germline lookup yields CDR1 DFQATT and CDR2 SNEGSKA (reference sequence). The CDR3 bases are TGCAGTGCTAGTGGACTAGCCCTAGCAGGGTACTTC. Amino acid sequence: CSASGLALAGYF.

The J gene is TRBJ1-6, the V gene TRBV30; 9 bases are a match to TRBD1. The CDR3 contains 14 residues. CDR1 and CDR2 from the germline V gene are GTSNPN and SVGIG (reference sequence). V lost 4 bases and J lost 7; bases outside the gene matches: 5. CDR3 nucleotide sequence: TGTGCCTGGAACGGGGACAGGGTCAATTCACCCCTCCACTTT. It encodes CAWNGDRVNSPLHF.

This rearrangement joins TRBV5-5 to TRBJ1-5; D ambiguous. This CDR3 is 15 amino acids long. Germline lookup yields CDR1 SGHKS and CDR2 YYEKEE (reference sequence). V gave up 1 base and J gave up 7 bases, with 15 bases separating them. The CDR3 sequence: CASSLFDTAYQPQHF. The CDR3 DNA reads TGTGCCAGCAGCTTGTTTGATACCGCCTACCAGCCCCAGCATTTT.

This chain uses TRBV19 with TRBJ1-1, with D perhaps matching TRBD1 (6 bases). Germline values: CDR1 LNHDA, CDR2 SQIVND (reference sequence). V was shortened by 5 bases and J by 8 bases, with 12 bases between the two germline ends. The CDR3 consists of 12 residues. The CDR3 DNA is TGTGCCAGTAGTGACAGGAAGGGGGAAGCTTTCTTT. This gives the protein CASSDRKGEAFF.

This clone was observed a handful of times. The chain recombines TRBV6-1 with TRBJ1-2; 7 bases are shared with TRBD1. The CDR3 has 15 residues. After removal of 2 bases from V and 4 bases from J, the junction contained 7 bases not matched to a gene. Germline values: CDR1 MNHNS, CDR2 SASEGT. The CDR3 protein is CASSENEQGVYGYTF. The CDR3 DNA reads as TGTGCCAGCAGTGAAAACGAGCAGGGGGTCTATGGCTACACCTTC.

The chain uses TRBV27 and TRBJ1-2; 7 bases are a match to TRBD1. The CDR3 consists of 14 residues. After removal of 4 bases from V and 0 bases from J, the junction contained 2 bases not matched to a gene. The germline V gene has CDR1 MNHEY and CDR2 SMNVEV (reference sequence). The CDR3 DNA follows: TGTGCCAGCAGTTACAGGGGTACTAACTATGGCTACACCTTC. As protein: CASSYRGTNYGYTF.

This clone was counted ten times or more. This sequence joins TRBV2 and TRBJ1-2; TRBD1 agrees at 12 bases. The J segment lost 5 bases and the V segment lost 4 bases, leaving 8 bases of the junction unmatched. Germline V gene sequence: CDR1 SNHLY, CDR2 FYNNEI. The CDR3 is 16 residues long. This CDR3 is CASSAPPGQGAYGYTF. In nucleotides, the CDR3 is TGTGCCAGCAGTGCACCCCCGGGACAGGGGGCTTATGGCTACACCTTC.

The V gene is TRBV6-5, the J gene TRBJ1-3; D not resolved. V lost 2 bases, J lost 1 base, and 6 bases lay in between. The CDR3 covers 14 residues. Germline assignment: CDR1 MNHEY and CDR2 SVGAGI. Here the CDR3 reads CASSYAGSGNTIYF. The DNA of the CDR3 is TGTGCCAGCAGTTACGCGGGGTCTGGAAACACCATATATTTT.

This clone has just a few counts. The chain combines TRBV19 with TRBJ1-2; no firm D call. The germline V gene has CDR1 LNHDA and CDR2 SQIVND (reference sequence). This CDR3 is built from 13 residues. Trimming removed 11 bases from V and 4 bases from J, with 17 bases in between. The DNA for the CDR3 is TGTGCCTGCGCCGGGCCGGGGAGCTATGGCTACACCTTC. Protein sequence: CACAGPGSYGYTF.

The chain joins TRBV7-2 to TRBJ2-4; 8 nucleotides line up with TRBD2. This CDR3 is built from 13 residues. The V and J ends lost 5 bases and 5 bases, in that order; junction bases with no gene match: 2. CDR1 is SGHTA and CDR2 is FQGNSA in the germline V gene. The CDR3 region is CASSPGLENIQYF. Written as DNA, the CDR3 is TGTGCCAGCAGCCCGGGACTAGAAAACATTCAGTACTTC.

The gene calls are TRBV5-1 and TRBJ1-1, with 8 bases fitting TRBD1. This CDR3 contains 15 residues. Germline CDR1 reads SGHRS; CDR2 reads YFSETQ. J gave up 3 bases and V 0 bases, and 4 bases lay outside the gene matches. CDR3 sequence (DNA): TGCGCCAGCAGCTTGGACGGACAGGGCCACACTGAAGCTTTCTTT. It specifies CASSLDGQGHTEAFF.

The chain uses TRBV10-3 and TRBJ1-2; a possible D gene is TRBD1 (6 bases). This CDR3 is 12 amino acids long. The ends were cut back, 4 bases at V and 6 bases at J, with 9 bases in the middle. In germline, CDR1 is ENHRY, CDR2 SYGVKD. In nucleotides, the CDR3 is TGTGCCATCAGTGTGAACAGGGATGGCTACACCTTC. Encoded protein: CAISVNRDGYTF.

The rearrangement links TRBV7-9 to TRBJ1-1; 8 nucleotides line up with TRBD1. V lost 5 bases, J lost 0 bases, and 5 bases stayed unmatched. Germline lookup yields CDR1 SEHNR and CDR2 FQNEAQ (reference sequence). The CDR3 covers 15 residues. The CDR3 coding sequence is TGTGCCAGCAGCGCTCGGACAGGGATGAACACTGAAGCTTTCTTT. Translated: CASSARTGMNTEAFF.

The genes are TRBV7-9 and TRBJ2-7; 9 bases match TRBD1. Losses at the gene ends were 8 bases for V and 5 bases for J; bases not matched to a gene: 7. This CDR3 region has 13 residues. Germline V gene data show CDR1 as SEHNR and CDR2 as FQNEAQ (reference sequence). The CDR3 loop is CASCGQGCHEQYF. The CDR3 bases are TGTGCCAGCTGCGGACAGGGGTGTCACGAGCAGTACTTC.

This clone was detected once. The chain is built from TRBV5-6 and TRBJ1-4; D gene unclear. Germline CDR1 reads SGHDT; CDR2 reads YYEEEE. CDR3 length: 17 amino acids. With 4 bases removed from V and 2 bases from J, the gap between germline ends came to 18 bases. The CDR3 sequence is CASSLSGFLWTNEKLFF. CDR3 nucleotides: TGTGCCAGCAGCCTCTCCGGGTTTCTTTGGACTAATGAAAAACTGTTTTTT.

The chain uses TRBV2 and TRBJ1-2, with D uncertain. Germline loops: CDR1 SNHLY, CDR2 FYNNEI. The CDR3 extends over 13 amino acids. V lost 2 bases, J lost 5 bases, and 9 bases lay in between. The CDR3 coding sequence is TGTGCCAGCAGTGAAAATGCAGATTATGGCTACACCTTC. Translated, it gives CASSENADYGYTF.